This passage covers 20 T cell receptor beta chains from one sample sequenced in a study of blood T cell repertoires in COVID-19 (dated by TCRdb to 2018 to 2020). The receptor library was made with the immunoSEQ multiplex PCR assay. Sourced from immuneACCESS, this table was stored by TCRdb with only in-frame sequences that have V and J called. A share of the clones is absent; for the studies checked, an unresolved V gene accounts for under half, and the remainder has no known explanation. The sample includes approximately 80,000 clones, with over 75% observed a single time. The top ten clonotypes cover just under 10% of the sample. Specimen: peripheral blood. Receptors originate from a human donor in a cohort sampled during active COVID-19.

CDR3 in amino acids: CASSEDGRGAGNTEAFF. The CDR3 region has the DNA TGTGCCAGCAGTGAAGATGGCAGGGGTGCCGGGAACACTGAAGCTTTCTTT. The J gene is TRBJ1-1, the V gene TRBV6-1, with D possibly matching TRBD1 (6 bases). Germline V CDR1 and CDR2: MNHNS, SASEGT. The CDR3 extends over 17 amino acids. V lost 1 base to trimming and J lost 1 base, with 16 bases between them.

The chain has TRBV7-9 and TRBJ1-2, with D tentatively TRBD1 (5 bases). The V gene lost 5 bases and the J gene lost 10 bases, with 14 bases spanning the gap. Germline assignment: CDR1 SEHNR and CDR2 FQNEAQ (reference sequence). The CDR3 has 12 amino acids. The CDR3, as DNA: TGTGCCAGCAGCCGGGGGGAGGTTGCCTACACCTTC. Encoded protein: CASSRGEVAYTF.

The chain joins TRBV6-2 or TRBV6-3 to TRBJ1-5; 7 nucleotides match TRBD1. The V gene's germline CDR1 is MNHEY and CDR2 SVGEGT. V shed 5 bases, J shed 0 bases, and the junction held 10 bases outside the gene matches. The CDR3 is 17 amino acids. This chain's CDR3 is CASSKSTGSYSNQPQHF. As DNA, the CDR3 is TGTGCCAGCAGTAAGTCGACAGGGTCCTATAGCAATCAGCCCCAGCATTTT.

The chain is built from TRBV12-5 and TRBJ1-1; the D is unclear. The CDR3 covers 13 residues. Looked up from germline, CDR1 is LGHNT and CDR2 is FRNRAP. Trimming took off 5 bases at V and 11 bases at J, with 18 bases between the two ends. The CDR3 coding sequence is TGTGCTAGTGGTCCGTCGCCCACCACCCAGGCTTTCTTT. It translates to CASGPSPTTQAFF.

The chain recombines TRBV6-5 with TRBJ1-2; D is undetermined. The CDR3 is 15 residues long. The V end was cut by 0 bases, the J end by 0 bases, with 8 bases between. Germline CDR1 MNHEY, CDR2 SVGAGI. The CDR3 coding sequence is TGTGCCAGCAGTTACTCTGCAGATGCTAACTATGGCTACACCTTC. This translates into CASSYSADANYGYTF.

V usage is TRBV19 and J usage is TRBJ2-7; TRBD1 matches 9 bases. Germline V gene lookup returns CDR1 LNHDA and CDR2 SQIVND (reference sequence). CDR3 length: 15 residues. V dropped 5 bases and J dropped 3; count of bases not matched to a gene: 8. CDR3 in DNA: TGTGCCAGTAGTGTCCCTCCGGGACAGGGCTACGAGCAGTACTTC. Translating gives CASSVPPGQGYEQYF.

The chain carries TRBV7-2 and TRBJ2-7, with TRBD2 matching over 9 bases. J lost 4 bases, V lost 2 bases, and 12 bases had no gene match. The CDR3 runs to 17 residues. Per the germline V gene, CDR1 is SGHTA and CDR2 is FQGNSA. CDR3 sequence: CASSLTAGGQPKYEQYF. The CDR3 DNA follows: TGTGCCAGCAGCTTAACAGCGGGGGGCCAACCTAAATACGAGCAGTACTTC. The full variable domain, rest sourced from reference TRBV7-2 and TRBJ2-7, is GAGVSQSPSNKVTEKGKDVELRCDPISGHTALYWYRQSLGQGLEFLIYFQGNSAPDKSGLPSDRFSAERTGGSVSTLTIQRTQQEDSAVYLCASSLTAGGQPKYEQYFGPGTRLTVT.

Here the CDR3 reads CASSYRSFDTGSRDSPLHF. The DNA for the CDR3 is TGTGCCAGCAGTTACCGCTCTTTCGATACGGGGTCGAGGGATTCACCCCTCCACTTT. The chain carries TRBV6-2 or TRBV6-3 and TRBJ1-6; D unclear. Germline V gene data show CDR1 as MNHEY and CDR2 as SVGEGT. Deletions cut 2 bases from V and 8 bases from J, with 25 bases between. The CDR3 extends over 19 amino acids.

The chain is built from TRBV2 and TRBJ2-2, with 12 bases aligning to TRBD2. CDR3 length: 16 amino acids. Germline lookup yields CDR1 SNHLY and CDR2 FYNNEI. Trimming removed 6 bases from V and 6 bases from J; junction bases left unmatched: 8. CDR3 nucleotide sequence: TGTGCCAGCAGAAGATCACTAGCGGGGGGACCCGGGGAGCTGTTTTTT. This translates into CASRRSLAGGPGELFF.

V and J are TRBV7-2 and TRBJ2-5; D is uncertain. The length of the CDR3 is 15 residues. Trimming shortened V by 5 bases and J by 2 bases, and 15 bases separated the two germline ends. From germline, CDR1 is SGHTA and CDR2 FQGNSA. CDR3 sequence reads: CASSLTSNPQETQYF. Written as DNA, the CDR3 is TGTGCCAGCAGCCTAACTTCCAACCCACAAGAGACCCAGTACTTC.

The V call is TRBV4-2, the J call TRBJ2-7; 7 nucleotides match TRBD2. This CDR3 comprises 14 residues. Germline assignment: CDR1 LGHNA and CDR2 YNFKEQ. With V trimmed by 1 base and J by 3 bases, 3 bases remained unmatched. As DNA, the CDR3 is TGTGCCAGCAGCCAAGGGGGGGGTGACTACGAGCAGTACTTC. Translated: CASSQGGGDYEQYF.

The rearrangement joins TRBV6-6 to TRBJ1-3; D is unresolved. V was cut by 1 base and J by 8 bases, with 15 bases left in between. The germline gives CDR1 MNHNY, CDR2 SVGAGI (reference sequence). The CDR3 is made up of 15 amino acids. The CDR3 sequence: CASSYYFPEVHTIYF. As DNA, the CDR3 is TGTGCCAGCAGTTACTATTTCCCAGAAGTCCACACCATATATTTT.

The CDR3 spells CAWSRDSLNQPQHF. The CDR3 DNA sequence: TGTGCCTGGAGTAGGGACAGCCTCAATCAGCCCCAGCATTTT. The gene calls are TRBV30 and TRBJ1-5; 7 bases align to TRBD1. The CDR3 is made up of 14 amino acids. With 2 bases clipped from V and 3 bases from J, the junction kept 4 bases outside the gene matches. CDR1 GTSNPN and CDR2 SVGIG come from the germline V gene (reference sequence).

CDR3 region: CASSFGGATEAFF. Here the CDR3 DNA reads TGTGCCAGCAGTTTTGGTGGAGCCACTGAAGCTTTCTTT. The V gene is TRBV12-3 or TRBV12-4, the J gene TRBJ1-1; D not certain. This CDR3 comprises 13 residues. The V and J ends lost 3 bases and 4 bases respectively, with 9 bases between them.

This clone was recorded a few times. This chain connects TRBV15 to TRBJ1-5; a weak D match, TRBD1 (5 bases). With 6 bases removed from V and 2 bases from J, the gap between germline ends came to 11 bases. The germline V gene encodes CDR1 LNHNV and CDR2 YYDKDF (reference sequence). The CDR3 totals 14 residues. The CDR3 reads CATRGKGGNQPQHF. The DNA for the CDR3 is TGTGCCACCAGGGGGAAAGGGGGCAATCAGCCCCAGCATTTT.

The chain uses TRBV5-4 and TRBJ1-1; D call uncertain. The germline V and J ends were trimmed by 4 bases and 0 bases, with 13 bases remaining between them. CDR3 length: 15 residues. Germline lookup yields CDR1 SGHNT and CDR2 YYREEE (reference sequence). CDR3 in amino acids: CASSQFRMMNTEAFF. As DNA, the CDR3 is TGTGCCAGCAGCCAGTTCCGCATGATGAACACTGAAGCTTTCTTT.

V gene TRBV3-1 (or the pseudogene TRBV3-2) combines with J gene TRBJ1-4; 7 nucleotides line up with TRBD1. The CDR3 spans 14 residues. J was trimmed by 8 bases and V by 3 bases; bases with no gene match: 6. The germline V gene has CDR1 LGHDT and CDR2 YNNKEL (reference sequence). In DNA form, the CDR3 reads TGTGCCAGCAGCCAGGTACAGGGGCGAGAAAAACTGTTTTTT. It specifies CASSQVQGREKLFF.

In its sample, this clone was seen a few times. This sequence joins TRBV4-1 and TRBJ1-6; D remains unclear. The CDR3 runs to 17 residues. The germline V gene has CDR1 MGHRA and CDR2 YSYEKL. V lost 1 base, J lost 2 bases, and 12 bases lay in between. CDR3 in amino acids: CASSQGGPGTYNSPLHF. CDR3 coding DNA: TGCGCCAGCAGCCAAGGCGGGCCCGGGACCTATAATTCACCCCTCCACTTT.

The chain carries TRBV2 and TRBJ2-7, with a possible D match to TRBD1 (5 bases). This CDR3 contains 12 residues. CDR1 and CDR2 from the germline V gene are SNHLY and FYNNEI. V was clipped by 6 bases and J by 4 bases, with 10 bases between them. The CDR3 protein is CASSQHRYEQYF. The CDR3 DNA follows: TGTGCCAGCAGCCAACACAGGTACGAGCAGTACTTC.

This clone is a singleton in its sample. The chain employs TRBV5-1 and TRBJ2-7; TRBD1 might be the D (5 bases). The CDR3 spans 15 residues. Germline V gene data show CDR1 as SGHRS and CDR2 as YFSETQ. The V gene lost 0 bases and the J gene lost 2 bases, with 12 bases spanning the gap. CDR3 loop: CASSLASQGTYEQYF. The CDR3 region has the DNA TGCGCCAGCAGCTTGGCCAGCCAGGGTACCTACGAGCAGTACTTC. Filled out from reference TRBV5-1 and TRBJ2-7, the complete variable domain reads KAGVTQTPRYLIKTRGQQVTLSCSPISGHRSVSWYQQTPGQGLQFLFEYFSETQRNKGNFPGRFSGRQFSNSRSEMNVSTLELGDSALYLCASSLASQGTYEQYFGPGTRLTVT.